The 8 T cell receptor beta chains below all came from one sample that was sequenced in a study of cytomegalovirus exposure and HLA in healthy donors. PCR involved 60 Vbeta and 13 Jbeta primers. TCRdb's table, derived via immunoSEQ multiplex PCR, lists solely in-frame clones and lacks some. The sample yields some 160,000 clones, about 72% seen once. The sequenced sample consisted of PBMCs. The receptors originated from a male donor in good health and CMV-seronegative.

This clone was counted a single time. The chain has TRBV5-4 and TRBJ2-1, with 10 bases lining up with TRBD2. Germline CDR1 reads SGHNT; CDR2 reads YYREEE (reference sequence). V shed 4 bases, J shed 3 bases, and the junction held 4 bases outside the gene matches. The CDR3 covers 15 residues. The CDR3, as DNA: TGTGCCAGCAGCCAGATAGCGGGAGGCTACAATGAGCAGTTCTTC. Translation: CASSQIAGGYNEQFF.

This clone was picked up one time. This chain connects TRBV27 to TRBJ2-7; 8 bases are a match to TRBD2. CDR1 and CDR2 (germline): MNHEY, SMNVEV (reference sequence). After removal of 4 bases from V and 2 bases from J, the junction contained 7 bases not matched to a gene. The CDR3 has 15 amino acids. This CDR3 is CASSSRTSLAYEQYF. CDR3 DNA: TGTGCCAGCAGTTCCCGGACTAGCTTGGCCTACGAGCAGTACTTC.

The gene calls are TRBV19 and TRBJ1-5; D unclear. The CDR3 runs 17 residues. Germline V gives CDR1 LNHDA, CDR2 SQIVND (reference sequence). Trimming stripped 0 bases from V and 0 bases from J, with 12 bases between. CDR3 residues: CASSIDRSGYSNQPQHF. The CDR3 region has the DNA TGTGCCAGTAGTATAGATCGGTCGGGTTATAGCAATCAGCCCCAGCATTTT.

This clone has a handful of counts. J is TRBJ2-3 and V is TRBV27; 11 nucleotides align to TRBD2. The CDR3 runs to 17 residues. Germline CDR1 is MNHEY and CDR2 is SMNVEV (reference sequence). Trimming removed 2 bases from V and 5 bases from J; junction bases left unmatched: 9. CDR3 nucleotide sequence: TGTGCCAGCAGTTTAACCCTCCTAGCGGGGGGTGGAGATACGCAGTATTTT. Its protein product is CASSLTLLAGGGDTQYF.

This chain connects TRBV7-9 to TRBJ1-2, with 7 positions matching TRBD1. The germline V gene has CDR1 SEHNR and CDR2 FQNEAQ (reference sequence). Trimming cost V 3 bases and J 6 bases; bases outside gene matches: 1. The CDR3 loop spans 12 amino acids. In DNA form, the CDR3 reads TGTGCCAGCAGCTTCACAGGGGATGGCTACACCTTC. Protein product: CASSFTGDGYTF. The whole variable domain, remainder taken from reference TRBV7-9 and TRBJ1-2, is DTGVSQNPRHKITKRGQNVTFRCDPISEHNRLYWYRQTLGQGPEFLTYFQNEAQLEKSRLLSDRFSAERPKGSFSTLEIQRTEQGDSAMYLCASSFTGDGYTFGSGTRLTVV.

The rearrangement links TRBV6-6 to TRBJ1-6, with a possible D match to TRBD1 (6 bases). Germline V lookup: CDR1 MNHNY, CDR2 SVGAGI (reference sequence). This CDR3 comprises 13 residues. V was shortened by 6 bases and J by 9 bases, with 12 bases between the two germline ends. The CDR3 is CASSHLGGSPLHF. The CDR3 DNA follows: TGTGCCAGCAGCCACTTAGGGGGTTCACCCCTCCACTTT.

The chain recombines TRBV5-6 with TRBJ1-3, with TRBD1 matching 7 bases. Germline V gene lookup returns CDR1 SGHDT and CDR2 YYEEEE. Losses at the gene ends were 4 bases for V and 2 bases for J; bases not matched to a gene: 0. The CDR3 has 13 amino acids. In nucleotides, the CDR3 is TGTGCCAGCAGCGACAGGGCTGGAAACACCATATATTTT. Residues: CASSDRAGNTIYF.

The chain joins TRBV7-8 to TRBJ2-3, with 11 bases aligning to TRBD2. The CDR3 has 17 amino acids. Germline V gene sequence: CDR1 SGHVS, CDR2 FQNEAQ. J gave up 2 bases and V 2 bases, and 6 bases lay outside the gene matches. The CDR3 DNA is TGTGCCAGCAGCTTACGATTTAGCGGGGGGGACACAGATACGCAGTATTTT. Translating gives CASSLRFSGGDTDTQYF.